This is a list of T cell receptor beta chains from one sample in a study of regulatory T cells in long-lasting Graves disease. TCRdb used MiXCR to reprocess the multiplex PCR reads, holding one entry per CDR3 protein. The sample holds about 440,000 distinct CDR3 sequences, 16% seen once. In addition, the sample was reused for a study of T cells in Graves' hyperthyroidism and ophthalmopathy.

The input for sequencing was peripheral blood mononuclear cells (PBMCs), taken at new diagnosis, from a patient treated with antithyroid drugs. The receptors shown here come from a woman aged 18-29 years with Graves disease. Both conserved end residues are part of each CDR3. Fields, in order: clone size, D gene, J gene, V gene, CDR3 DNA, CDR3 protein. The D gene is left open where the match is weak. Some rows mark clone size as missing; the rest say once, few, many or name a class of expanded clone.

size: few; D: -; J: TRBJ2-3; V: TRBV7-9; DNA: TGTGCCAGCAGCACAGACACCACAGATACGCAGTATTTT; CDR3: CASSTDTTDTQYF
size: -; D: TRBD2; J: TRBJ2-3; V: TRBV19; DNA: TGTGCCAGTAGTAGGGGACTAGCGGGAGCAGTACGGACAGATACGCAGTATTTT; CDR3: CASSRGLAGAVRTDTQYF
size: -; D: TRBD2; J: TRBJ2-1; V: TRBV9; DNA: TGTGCCAGCAGCGTAGAGACTAGCGGGAGGGGTGAGCAGTTCTTC; CDR3: CASSVETSGRGEQFF
size: -; D: -; J: TRBJ2-6; V: TRBV6-1; DNA: TGTGCCAGCAGTGAACAGGTTGGGGCCAACGTCCTGACTTTC; CDR3: CASSEQVGANVLTF
size: many; D: -; J: TRBJ2-5; V: TRBV5-1; DNA: TGCGCCAGCAGCTTTAGCTCCTCGTACCAAGAGACCCAGTACTTC; CDR3: CASSFSSSYQETQYF
size: -; D: TRBD1; J: TRBJ2-1; V: TRBV4-1; DNA: TGCGCCAGCAGCCAGACAGGGGGCTCGGGTTACAATGAGCAGTTCTTC; CDR3: CASSQTGGSGYNEQFF
size: many; D: TRBD1; J: TRBJ2-7; V: TRBV7-2; DNA: TGTGCCAGCAGCTTACCGGGACAGGGGGCTTACGAGCAGTACTTC; CDR3: CASSLPGQGAYEQYF
size: -; D: TRBD1; J: TRBJ1-1; V: TRBV10-1; DNA: TGCGCCAGCAGCCGGACAGGGAAGGAGACTGAAGCTTTCTTT; CDR3: CASSRTGKETEAFF
size: few; D: TRBD2; J: TRBJ2-2; V: TRBV11-2; DNA: TGTGCCAGCAGCTTATTTAGCGGGAACGGGGAGCTGTTTTTT; CDR3: CASSLFSGNGELFF
size: -; D: -; J: TRBJ1-1; V: TRBV28; DNA: TGTGCCAGCAGGCGCCCGACAGTGGGAGCTTTCTTT; CDR3: CASRRPTVGAFF
size: -; D: TRBD1; J: TRBJ2-5; V: TRBV9; DNA: TGTGCCAGCAGCTTCCGGGACAGGGATCAAGAGACCCAGTACTTC; CDR3: CASSFRDRDQETQYF
size: many; D: -; J: TRBJ2-1; V: TRBV27; DNA: TGTGCCAGCAGTACACCCTACAATGAGCAGTTCTTC; CDR3: CASSTPYNEQFF
size: -; D: TRBD2; J: TRBJ2-7; V: TRBV20-1; DNA: TGCAGTGCTAGAGATTATTCCACAACTAGCGGGCGCTCCTACGAGCAGTACTTC; CDR3: CSARDYSTTSGRSYEQYF
size: many; D: -; J: TRBJ1-1; V: TRBV20-1; DNA: TGCAGTGCGTCGGCCCAAAACATGAACACTGAAGCTTTCTTT; CDR3: CSASAQNMNTEAFF
size: once; D: -; J: TRBJ2-7; V: TRBV5-1; DNA: TGCGCCAGCAGCACTTACAGGAACCGTGGCGACAATGAGCAGTACTTC; CDR3: CASSTYRNRGDNEQYF
size: many; D: TRBD1; J: TRBJ1-2; V: TRBV7-2; DNA: TGTGCCAGCAGCTTTCCTCCAGGGGGTAGCTTTTGGTATGGCTACACCTTC; CDR3: CASSFPPGGSFWYGYTF
size: many; D: TRBD2; J: TRBJ2-5; V: TRBV10-3; DNA: TGTGCCATCAGTAGGACTAGCGAACAAGAGACCCAGTACTTC; CDR3: CAISRTSEQETQYF
size: -; D: -; J: TRBJ1-3; V: TRBV9; DNA: TGTGCCAGCAGCGTCAAAGGGACTTCTGGAAACACCATATATTTT; CDR3: CASSVKGTSGNTIYF
size: many; D: TRBD2; J: TRBJ2-1; V: TRBV5-1; DNA: TGCGCCAGCAGCGTAGGTAGGCTAGCGGGTAGTTACTCCTACAATGAGCAGTTCTTC; CDR3: CASSVGRLAGSYSYNEQFF
size: many; D: -; J: TRBJ1-1; V: TRBV30; DNA: TGTGCCTGGGCTGGTAACACTGAAGCTTTCTTT; CDR3: CAWAGNTEAFF
size: few; D: TRBD2; J: TRBJ2-2; V: TRBV9; DNA: TGTGCCAGCAGCGTAGTTCTAGCGGGAGGGGCCGGGGAGCTGTTTTTT; CDR3: CASSVVLAGGAGELFF